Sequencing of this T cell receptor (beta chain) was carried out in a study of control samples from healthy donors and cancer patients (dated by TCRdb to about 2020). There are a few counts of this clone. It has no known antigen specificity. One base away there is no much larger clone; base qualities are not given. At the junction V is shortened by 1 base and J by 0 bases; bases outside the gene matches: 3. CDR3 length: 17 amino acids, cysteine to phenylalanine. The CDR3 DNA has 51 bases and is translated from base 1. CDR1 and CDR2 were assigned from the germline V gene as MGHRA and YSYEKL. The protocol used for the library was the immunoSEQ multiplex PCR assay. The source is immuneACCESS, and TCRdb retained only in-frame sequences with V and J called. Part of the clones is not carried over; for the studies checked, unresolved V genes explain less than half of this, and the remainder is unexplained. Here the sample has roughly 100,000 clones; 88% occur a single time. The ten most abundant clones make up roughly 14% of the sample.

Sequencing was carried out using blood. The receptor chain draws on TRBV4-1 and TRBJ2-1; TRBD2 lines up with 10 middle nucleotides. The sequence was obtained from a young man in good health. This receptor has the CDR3 CASSQGLAGPSYNEQFF. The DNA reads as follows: TGCGCCAGCAGCCAAGGACTAGCGGGCCCCTCCTACAATGAGCAGTTCTTC.